Listed here are 8 T cell receptor beta chains from one sample, sequenced in a study of T cells after yellow fever vaccination. MiXCR, applied by TCRdb to the 5' RACE reads, yields one record per CDR3 protein. The sample lists 180,000 or so distinct CDR3 sequences; approximately 9.9% were seen once. The starting material was CD8+ T cells sorted from PBMCs, obtained 15 days after the yellow fever booster vaccination. The receptors were gathered from a man younger than 35 who received the YFV17D yellow fever vaccine.

This clonotype was seen only a few times. The chain is built from TRBV28 and TRBJ2-1, with D perhaps being TRBD1 or TRBD2 (5 bases each). There are 14 residues in the CDR3. Trimming stripped 3 bases from V and 15 bases from J, with 21 bases between. Germline V gives CDR1 MDHEN, CDR2 SYDVKM. The DNA for the CDR3 is TGTGCCAGCAGTTTTCGTAGGGACCCCAAAGATGGGTTCTTC. Protein product: CASSFRRDPKDGFF.

This clonotype has just a few counts. The genes are TRBV7-2 and TRBJ2-7, with TRBD1 identical over 8 bases. CDR1 is SGHTA, CDR2 FQGNSA, per germline. J lost 3 bases, V lost 4 bases, and 14 bases had no gene match. The CDR3 is made up of 17 amino acids. CDR3 coding DNA: TGTGCCAGCAGCTACGTACGGACAGGGAGAAGGGACTACGAGCAGTACGTC. Encoded protein: CASSYVRTGRRDYEQYV.

The V gene is TRBV7-9, the J gene TRBJ2-2; D gene uncertain. The CDR3 has 13 amino acids. Deletions cut 3 bases from V and 0 bases from J, with 2 bases between. Germline-derived CDR1 and CDR2 are SEHNR and FQNEAQ (reference sequence). This chain's CDR3 is CASSFSNTGELFF. In nucleotides, the CDR3 is TGTGCCAGCAGCTTCTCGAACACCGGGGAGCTGTTTTTT. Drawing the rest from reference TRBV7-9 and TRBJ2-2, the complete variable domain is DTGVSQNPRHKITKRGQNVTFRCDPISEHNRLYWYRQTLGQGPEFLTYFQNEAQLEKSRLLSDRFSAERPKGSFSTLEIQRTEQGDSAMYLCASSFSNTGELFFGEGSRLTVL.

This clonotype has a handful of counts. This chain uses TRBV27 with TRBJ1-2; D is ambiguous. This CDR3 has 15 amino acids. Germline V gene data show CDR1 as MNHEY and CDR2 as SMNVEV (reference sequence). V was trimmed by 4 bases and J by 4 bases, leaving 16 bases between them. The CDR3 DNA reads TGTGCCAGCAGTTATACCCCCTCCGACCTCTATGGCTACACCTTC. Translating gives CASSYTPSDLYGYTF.

This clonotype showed up many times. The chain has TRBV7-9 and TRBJ1-1; D gene ambiguous. This CDR3 spans 15 amino acids. V lost 2 bases, J lost 4 bases, and 14 bases lay in between. Germline assignment: CDR1 SEHNR and CDR2 FQNEAQ (reference sequence). CDR3 residues: CASSLLNGAATEAFF. CDR3 nucleotide sequence: TGTGCCAGCAGCTTACTTAACGGCGCGGCCACTGAAGCTTTCTTT.

This clonotype was seen ten or more times. The chain carries TRBV29-1 and TRBJ1-1; no firm D call. Germline lookup yields CDR1 SQVTM and CDR2 ANQGSEA. The CDR3 consists of 15 residues. V dropped 3 bases and J dropped 10 bases, with 24 bases sitting between them. This CDR3 is CSVDELWSEDPGAFF. CDR3 sequence (DNA): TGCAGCGTTGATGAATTATGGAGCGAGGACCCTGGAGCTTTCTTT.

The rearrangement uses TRBV19 and TRBJ2-1, with TRBD2 identical over 10 bases. Germline CDR1 and CDR2: LNHDA and SQIVND (reference sequence). V shed 7 bases, J shed 8 bases, and the junction held 14 bases outside the gene matches. This CDR3 region has 16 residues. In DNA, the CDR3 is TGTGCCAGTACCGGTGGGCTAGCGGGGGTCGGGGATGAGCAGTTCTTC. This encodes CASTGGLAGVGDEQFF.

The CDR3 DNA reads as TGTGCCAGCAGTCCCGTGGGCCCGGGGGAGACCCAGTACTTC. Protein sequence: CASSPVGPGETQYF. The V gene is TRBV12-3 or TRBV12-4, the J gene TRBJ2-5, with D perhaps TRBD2 (5 bases). There are 14 residues in the CDR3. Trimming took off 5 bases at V and 5 bases at J, with 15 bases between the two ends.